The text below deals with one T cell receptor beta chain. No antigen is known for it. V was pared by 3 bases and J by 1 base, with 9 bases between. Germline CDR1 SGHAT, CDR2 FQNNGV. The CDR3 totals 14 residues. These data originate in a study of cytomegalovirus exposure and HLA in healthy donors. Study-level results: Certain sequence variants were highly shared and formed a cluster, and this cluster was likely a sequencing artifact.

PCR primers comprised 60 Vbeta and 13 Jbeta primers. The data were produced by immunoSEQ multiplex PCR, yet TCRdb's version contains in-frame clones alone and is incomplete. The table includes 150,000 to 200,000 clones, approximately 80% detected once. Source material: PBMCs. This chain uses TRBV11-2 with TRBJ1-2; no clear D gene. This sequence was found in a woman aged 25 to 39 in good health and CMV-seropositive. CDR3 protein: CASSFDWFNYGYTF. The DNA for the CDR3 is TGTGCCAGCAGCTTTGACTGGTTTAACTATGGCTACACCTTC.